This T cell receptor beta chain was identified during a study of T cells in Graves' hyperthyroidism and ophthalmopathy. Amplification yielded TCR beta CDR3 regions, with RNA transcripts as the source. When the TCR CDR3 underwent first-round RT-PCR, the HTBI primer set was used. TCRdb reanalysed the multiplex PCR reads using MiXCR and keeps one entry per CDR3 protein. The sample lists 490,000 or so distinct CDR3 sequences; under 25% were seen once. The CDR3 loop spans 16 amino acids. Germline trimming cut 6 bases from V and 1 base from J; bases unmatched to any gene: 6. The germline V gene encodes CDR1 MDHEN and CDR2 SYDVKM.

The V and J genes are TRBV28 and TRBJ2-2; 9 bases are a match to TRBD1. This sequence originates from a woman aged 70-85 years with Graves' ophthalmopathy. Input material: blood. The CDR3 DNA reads TGTGCCAGCAGAATACAGGGGGCAGGGAACACCGGGGAGCTGTTTTTT. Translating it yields CASRIQGAGNTGELFF.